This TCR beta chain was sequenced for a study of cytomegalovirus exposure and HLA in healthy donors. The study ran its PCR with 60 Vbeta and 13 Jbeta primers. Generated by immunoSEQ multiplex PCR, the TCRdb table keeps only in-frame clones and is missing some. The sample records roughly 100,000 clones, 83% being singletons. Germline lookup yields CDR1 SGHVS and CDR2 FNYEAQ. The germline V and J ends were trimmed by 3 bases and 6 bases, with 12 bases remaining between them. The CDR3 is made up of 13 amino acids. The sequenced sample consisted of PBMCs. This TCR derives from a man aged 18 to 35 in good health and CMV-seronegative. V usage is TRBV7-6 and J usage is TRBJ2-7, with D perhaps TRBD2 (6 bases). The CDR3 reads CASSFTPGVEQYF. The CDR3 coding sequence is TGTGCCAGCAGCTTTACCCCGGGGGTCGAGCAGTACTTC.